This T cell receptor (beta chain) was sequenced for a study of T cells in Graves' hyperthyroidism and ophthalmopathy. This clonotype was seen ten or more times. This CDR3 comprises 17 residues. CDR1 is LNHNV, CDR2 YYDKDF, per germline (reference sequence). The ends were cut back, 1 base at V and 0 bases at J, with 10 bases in the middle. Stability of Graves' hyperthyroidism was defined as absent ophthalmopathy progression within 18 months. Hyperthyroidism, newly diagnosed and lasting under 2 months, affected patients aged 18 to 65. RNA transcripts yielded amplified TCR beta CDR3 regions. The HTBI primer set served for first-round RT-PCR of the TCR CDR3. A single record per CDR3 protein comes from TCRdb applying MiXCR to the multiplex PCR reads. The data contain a few hundred thousand distinct CDR3 sequences, about 45% of them singletons.

The TCR sequence derives from a woman in her late teens or twenties with Graves' hyperthyroidism. The chain recombines TRBV15 with TRBJ2-6; D unclear. The sequenced sample was peripheral blood or thyroid tissue (not recorded which). CDR3 in DNA: TGTGCCACCAGCAGAGGCGGCGCTAGCTCTGGGGCCAACGTCCTGACTTTC. Protein: CATSRGGASSGANVLTF.